Each of the 21 T cell receptor beta chains below was sequenced from the same sample in a study of T cell changes during pregnancy in multiple sclerosis. The repertoire was sequenced with immunoSEQ multiplex PCR; TCRdb's copy has only in-frame clones and lacks some. The sample lists 55,000 to 70,000 clones, 80% to 95% occurring once. The source was CD4+ T cells from peripheral blood mononuclear cells, collected after pregnancy. The receptors were gathered from a female donor with multiple sclerosis, enrolled in a pregnancy study.

The V gene is TRBV9, the J gene TRBJ1-2, with D possibly matching TRBD1 (5 bases). Trimming took off 4 bases at V and 1 base at J, with 17 bases between the two ends. Germline V gives CDR1 SGDLS, CDR2 YYNGEE. The CDR3 sequence is 16 residues long. The chain's CDR3 is CASSPLVGLNNYGYTF. Written as DNA, the CDR3 is TGTGCCAGCAGCCCCCTGGTGGGGCTTAATAACTATGGCTACACCTTC.

The chain employs TRBV18 and TRBJ2-6, with 9 bases matching TRBD1. J was trimmed by 0 bases and V by 3 bases; bases with no gene match: 3. Per germline, CDR1 KGHSH and CDR2 LQKENI. This CDR3 has 17 residues. The CDR3 loop is CASSPGTGSSGANVLTF. CDR3 in DNA: TGTGCCAGCTCACCCGGGACAGGGAGCTCTGGGGCCAACGTCCTGACTTTC.

The chain combines TRBV6-6 with TRBJ1-5, with TRBD1 as a possible D gene (5 bases). CDR1 MNHNY and CDR2 SVGAGI come from the germline V gene (reference sequence). The CDR3 has 12 residues. The V end lost 6 bases, the J end lost 4 bases, and 7 bases lay between the germline ends. The chain's CDR3 is CASSRDNQPQHF. CDR3 coding DNA: TGTGCCAGCAGCAGGGATAATCAGCCCCAGCATTTT.

The rearrangement uses TRBV29-1 and TRBJ1-1; TRBD1 matches at 8 bases. Germline CDR1 SQVTM, CDR2 ANQGSEA. V trimming: 6 bases; J trimming: 6 bases; junction bases outside the gene matches: 3. The CDR3 runs 11 residues. CDR3 bases: TGCAGCGTCCAGGGGGCGGCTGAAGCTTTCTTT. Its protein is CSVQGAAEAFF.

The gene calls are TRBV20-1 and TRBJ2-7, with a tentative D call TRBD1 (5 bases). Trimming left V 6 bases short and J 6 bases short, with 12 bases between. CDR1 and CDR2 from the germline V gene are DFQATT and SNEGSKA (reference sequence). This CDR3 region has 11 residues. The chain's CDR3 is CSATPGFEQYF. The CDR3 DNA reads as TGCAGTGCAACCCCAGGGTTCGAGCAGTACTTC.

The chain links TRBV29-1 to TRBJ1-1; no firm D call. The CDR3 is 13 amino acids. CDR1 and CDR2 from the germline V gene are SQVTM and ANQGSEA. Trimming took 5 bases from V and 0 from J, leaving 10 bases between them. The CDR3 DNA follows: TGCAGCGTTTTCCTCAGGCTGAACACTGAAGCTTTCTTT. Translating it yields CSVFLRLNTEAFF.

This rearrangement joins TRBV28 to TRBJ2-3; 8 bases map to TRBD1. In germline, CDR1 is MDHEN, CDR2 SYDVKM. CDR3 length: 15 amino acids. V lost 5 bases to trimming and J lost 0 bases; unmatched junction nucleotides: 4. CDR3 sequence (DNA): TGTGCCAGCAGTGCGGACAGGGTGAGCACAGATACGCAGTATTTT. It translates to CASSADRVSTDTQYF. Supplemented by reference TRBV28 and TRBJ2-3, the full variable domain reads DVKVTQSSRYLVKRTGEKVFLECVQDMDHENMFWYRQDPGLGLRLIYFSYDVKMKEKGDIPEGYSVSREKKERFSLILESASTNQTSMYLCASSADRVSTDTQYFGPGTRLTVL.

This sequence joins TRBV2 and TRBJ2-6; D might be TRBD1 (6 bases). Germline V gene data show CDR1 as SNHLY and CDR2 as FYNNEI. The CDR3 totals 17 residues. Trimming shortened V by 5 bases and J by 2 bases, and 16 bases separated the two germline ends. In nucleotides, the CDR3 is TGTGCCAGCAGTTCGGCCGGTGGGGGCACTGGGGCCAACGTCCTGACTTTC. Its protein product is CASSSAGGGTGANVLTF. The variable domain in full, completed from reference TRBV2 and TRBJ2-6, reads EPEVTQTPSHQVTQMGQEVILRCVPISNHLYFYWYRQILGQKVEFLVSFYNNEISEKSEIFDDQFSVERPDGSNFTLKIRSTKLEDSAMYFCASSSAGGGTGANVLTFGAGSRLTVL.

The chain joins TRBV11-2 to TRBJ1-2; TRBD1 matches at 9 bases. The CDR3 has 17 residues. Germline V CDR1 and CDR2: SGHAT, FQNNGV. With 0 bases clipped from V and 1 base from J, the junction kept 6 bases outside the gene matches. The CDR3 sequence: CASSLDLGTGSNYGYTF. The CDR3 region has the DNA TGTGCCAGCAGCTTAGATCTTGGGACAGGGAGTAACTATGGCTACACCTTC.

The chain employs TRBV5-1 and TRBJ2-2, with TRBD2 matching 10 bases. Trimming took 4 bases from V and 1 from J; bases not matched to a gene: 4. CDR1 and CDR2 from the germline V gene are SGHRS and YFSETQ. The CDR3 length is 16 residues. This CDR3 reads CASSLGLAENTGELFF. CDR3 DNA: TGCGCCAGCAGCCTCGGACTAGCGGAGAACACCGGGGAGCTGTTTTTT. The whole variable domain, remainder taken from reference TRBV5-1 and TRBJ2-2, is KAGVTQTPRYLIKTRGQQVTLSCSPISGHRSVSWYQQTPGQGLQFLFEYFSETQRNKGNFPGRFSGRQFSNSRSEMNVSTLELGDSALYLCASSLGLAENTGELFFGEGSRLTVL.

This clone appeared a single time. The chain carries TRBV30 and TRBJ1-6; 7 bases are a match to TRBD1. The CDR3 is 15 amino acids. Germline CDR1 is GTSNPN and CDR2 is SVGIG (reference sequence). J was trimmed by 8 bases and V by 0 bases; bases with no gene match: 7. CDR3 sequence (DNA): TGTGCCTGGAGTGTAGGGGGCCAGGGGGATTCACCCCTCCACTTT. Its translation: CAWSVGGQGDSPLHF. Supplemented by reference TRBV30 and TRBJ1-6, the full variable domain reads SQTIHQWPATLVQPVGSPLSLECTVEGTSNPNLYWYRQAAGRGLQLLFYSVGIGQISSEVPQNLSASRPQDRQFILSSKKLLLSDSGFYLCAWSVGGQGDSPLHFGNGTRLTVT.

The CDR3 reads CASSLGAGDTDTQYF. Here the CDR3 DNA reads TGTGCCAGCAGCTTGGGGGCGGGGGACACAGATACGCAGTATTTT. The chain has TRBV5-4 and TRBJ2-3, with 7 bases matching TRBD2. The germline V gene has CDR1 SGHNT and CDR2 YYREEE (reference sequence). The CDR3 has 15 amino acids. Germline trimming cut 0 bases from V and 2 bases from J; bases unmatched to any gene: 3.

This chain connects TRBV11-1 to TRBJ2-2, with 7 bases that match TRBD1. Germline V gene lookup returns CDR1 SGHAT and CDR2 FQDESV (reference sequence). The CDR3 spans 17 residues. V shed 3 bases, J shed 3 bases, and the junction held 10 bases outside the gene matches. In DNA form, the CDR3 reads TGTGCCAGCAGCTTGCCCGGGACAGAATCCTACACCGGGGAGCTGTTTTTT. Amino acids: CASSLPGTESYTGELFF.

The V gene is TRBV11-2, the J gene TRBJ1-4; D gene unclear. The CDR3 contains 13 residues. Trimming left V 1 base short and J 8 bases short, with 8 bases between. CDR1 is SGHAT, CDR2 FQNNGV, per germline. In nucleotides, the CDR3 is TGTGCCAGCAGCTTAGTGGGCAGAGAAAAACTGTTTTTT. Protein sequence: CASSLVGREKLFF.

The CDR3 here is CASSSYLAGGSYNEQFF. The DNA of the CDR3 is TGTGCCAGCAGTTCATACCTAGCGGGAGGTTCCTACAATGAGCAGTTCTTC. The chain carries TRBV28 and TRBJ2-1; 11 nucleotides line up with TRBD2. Losses at the gene ends were 4 bases for V and 1 base for J; bases not matched to a gene: 6. This CDR3 region has 17 residues. Germline loops: CDR1 MDHEN, CDR2 SYDVKM.

The CDR3 here is CASKDRSYSNYGYTF. DNA of the CDR3: TGTGCCAGCAAGGACAGGTCCTACTCTAACTATGGCTACACCTTC. The rearrangement joins TRBV27 to TRBJ1-2; 7 positions match TRBD1. The CDR3 totals 15 residues. Germline V lookup: CDR1 MNHEY, CDR2 SMNVEV (reference sequence). After removal of 7 bases from V and 0 bases from J, the junction contained 8 bases not matched to a gene.

The chain links TRBV9 to TRBJ2-1; 12 positions agree with TRBD2. The V gene end was trimmed by 4 bases and the J gene end by 5 bases; junction bases not matched to a gene: 4. This CDR3 contains 15 residues. Germline CDR1 reads SGDLS; CDR2 reads YYNGEE. CDR3: CASSPGLAGHNEQFF. CDR3 DNA sequence: TGTGCCAGCAGCCCTGGACTAGCGGGGCACAATGAGCAGTTCTTC.

On this clone: Distinct nucleotide sequences in the sample also encode this CDR3. The genes are TRBV2 and TRBJ1-4; TRBD1 might be the D (6 bases). This CDR3 spans 15 amino acids. Trimming removed 4 bases from V and 2 bases from J, with 11 bases in between. The V gene's germline CDR1 is SNHLY and CDR2 FYNNEI. The DNA for the CDR3 is TGTGCCAGCAGTGTTCGACAGGCTACTAATGAAAAACTGTTTTTT. This sequence encodes CASSVRQATNEKLFF. Full variable domain (remainder filled in from reference TRBV2 and TRBJ1-4): EPEVTQTPSHQVTQMGQEVILRCVPISNHLYFYWYRQILGQKVEFLVSFYNNEISEKSEIFDDQFSVERPDGSNFTLKIRSTKLEDSAMYFCASSVRQATNEKLFFGSGTQLSVL.

Of note for this clone: Other DNA sequences in this specimen translate into the identical CDR3. The genes are TRBV6-5 and TRBJ1-1; D uncertain. The germline CDR1 and CDR2 sequences are MNHEY and SVGAGI. Trimming shortened V by 2 bases and J by 1 base, and 8 bases separated the two germline ends. The CDR3 spans 14 residues. The CDR3 DNA sequence: TGTGCCAGCAGTTACCTAGGTGGGAACACTGAAGCTTTCTTT. Its protein product is CASSYLGGNTEAFF.

V is TRBV5-1 and J is TRBJ2-2, with 7 bases lining up with TRBD2. Germline V gene lookup returns CDR1 SGHRS and CDR2 YFSETQ. V was pared by 4 bases and J by 4 bases, with 19 bases of the junction left unmatched. The CDR3 runs 19 residues. This chain's CDR3 is CASSPRGLLGGGPTGELFF. CDR3 nucleotide sequence: TGCGCCAGCAGCCCCCGGGGCCTGTTGGGGGGAGGGCCCACCGGGGAGCTGTTTTTT.

The gene calls are TRBV2 and TRBJ2-5; 12 nucleotides line up with TRBD2. Germline CDR1 reads SNHLY; CDR2 reads FYNNEI. The CDR3 length is 15 residues. The V segment lost 6 bases and the J segment 1 base; nucleotides outside the gene matches: 3. The CDR3 region is CASRRLAGAQETQYF. The CDR3 DNA sequence: TGTGCCAGCAGAAGACTAGCGGGAGCCCAAGAGACCCAGTACTTC.